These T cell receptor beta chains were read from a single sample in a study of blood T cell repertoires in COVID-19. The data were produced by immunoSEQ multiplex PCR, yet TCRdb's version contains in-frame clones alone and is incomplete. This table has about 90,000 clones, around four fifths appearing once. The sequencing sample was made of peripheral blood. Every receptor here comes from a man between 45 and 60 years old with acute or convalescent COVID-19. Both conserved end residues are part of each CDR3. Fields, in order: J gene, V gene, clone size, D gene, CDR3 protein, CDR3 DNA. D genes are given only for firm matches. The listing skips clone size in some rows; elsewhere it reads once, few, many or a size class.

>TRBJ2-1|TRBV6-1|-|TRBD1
CASSVQGVSSYNEQFF
TGTGCCAGCAGTGTACAGGGGGTAAGCTCCTACAATGAGCAGTTCTTC
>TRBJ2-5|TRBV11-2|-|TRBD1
CASSLQGAAETQYF
TGTGCCAGCAGCTTGCAGGGGGCCGCAGAGACCCAGTACTTC
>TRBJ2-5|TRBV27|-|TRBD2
CASSKREGAETQYF
TGTGCCAGCAGCAAGCGGGAGGGGGCAGAGACCCAGTACTTC
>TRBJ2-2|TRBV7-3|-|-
CASSLEEHTGELFF
TGTGCCAGCAGCTTAGAAGAGCACACCGGGGAGCTGTTTTTT
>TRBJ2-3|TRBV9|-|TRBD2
CASSSGTSVTDTQYF
TGTGCCAGCAGCTCGGGGACTAGCGTCACAGATACGCAGTATTTT
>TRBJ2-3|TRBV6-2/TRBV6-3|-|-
CASSQTSVTTDTQYF
TGTGCCAGCAGCCAGACTAGTGTAACGACAGATACGCAGTATTTT
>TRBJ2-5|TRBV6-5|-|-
CASRGLAAPQETQYF
TGTGCCAGCAGGGGCTTAGCGGCTCCACAAGAGACCCAGTACTTC
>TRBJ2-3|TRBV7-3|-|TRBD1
CASSWGQESDTQYF
TGTGCCAGCAGCTGGGGACAGGAATCGGATACGCAGTATTTT
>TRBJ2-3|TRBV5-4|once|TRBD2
CASSSGGAGTDTQYF
TGTGCCAGCAGCTCCGGGGGGGCGGGCACAGATACGCAGTATTTT
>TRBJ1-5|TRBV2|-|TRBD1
CASTLGTGGHQPQHF
TGTGCCAGCACCCTGGGTACAGGGGGGCATCAGCCCCAGCATTTT
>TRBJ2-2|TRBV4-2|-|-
CASSQDLTGIWELFF
TGTGCCAGCAGCCAAGATCTTACAGGGATCTGGGAGCTGTTTTTT
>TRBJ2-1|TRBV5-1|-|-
CASNPRSPYNEQFF
TGCGCCAGCAATCCGAGGAGCCCCTACAATGAGCAGTTCTTC
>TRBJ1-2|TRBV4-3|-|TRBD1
CASSQDPGGTYGYTF
TGCGCCAGCAGCCAAGATCCAGGGGGCACCTATGGCTACACCTTC
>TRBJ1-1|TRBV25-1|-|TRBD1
CASSALDREVRAFF
TGTGCCAGCAGTGCCTTGGACAGGGAGGTTAGAGCTTTCTTT
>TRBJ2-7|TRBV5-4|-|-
CASSLSAVSSSEQYF
TGTGCCAGCAGCTTGTCGGCGGTCTCATCCTCCGAGCAGTACTTC
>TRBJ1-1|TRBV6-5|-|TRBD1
CASSYGQGETEAFF
TGTGCCAGCAGTTACGGACAGGGGGAGACTGAAGCTTTCTTT
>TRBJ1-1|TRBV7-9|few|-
CASSGSPNTEAFF
TGTGCCAGCAGTGGCTCCCCGAACACTGAAGCTTTCTTT
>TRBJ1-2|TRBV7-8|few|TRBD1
CASSSGQGMYGYTF
TGTGCCAGCAGCTCAGGACAGGGGATGTATGGCTACACCTTC
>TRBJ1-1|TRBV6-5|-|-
CASSRVGTEAFF
TGTGCCAGCAGCAGGGTGGGCACTGAAGCTTTCTTT
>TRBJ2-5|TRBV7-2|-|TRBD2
CASSSRLATQETQYF
TGTGCCAGCAGCTCCCGACTAGCTACCCAAGAGACCCAGTACTTC
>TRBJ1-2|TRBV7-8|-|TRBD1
CASSSSGTGNYYGYTF
TGTGCCAGCAGCTCCTCCGGGACAGGGAATTACTATGGCTACACCTTC
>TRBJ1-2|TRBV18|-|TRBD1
CASSFQGTGPNYGYTF
TGTGCCAGCTCATTTCAGGGGACAGGGCCAAACTATGGCTACACCTTC
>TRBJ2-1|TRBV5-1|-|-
CASSSRVLQPGSYNEQFF
TGCGCCAGCAGCTCCCGGGTCTTACAACCGGGGTCCTACAATGAGCAGTTCTTC
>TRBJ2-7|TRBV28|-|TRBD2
CASSPDPGGYEQYF
TGTGCCAGCAGCCCAGACCCGGGGGGGTACGAGCAGTACTTC
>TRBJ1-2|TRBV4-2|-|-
CASSQGDILRYGYTF
TGTGCCAGCAGCCAAGGGGACATCCTTAGGTATGGCTACACCTTC
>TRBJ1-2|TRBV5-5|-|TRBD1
CASSPDRGRGYTF
TGTGCCAGCAGCCCCGACAGGGGGCGAGGCTACACCTTC
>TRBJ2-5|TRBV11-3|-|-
CASSSGDQETQYF
TGTGCCAGCAGCTCAGGGGACCAAGAGACCCAGTACTTC
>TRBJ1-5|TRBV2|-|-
CASSGQPYSNQPQHF
TGTGCCAGCAGTGGACAGCCTTATAGCAATCAGCCCCAGCATTTT
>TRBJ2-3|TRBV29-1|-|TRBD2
CSVEGASGISTDTQYF
TGCAGCGTTGAAGGGGCTAGCGGAATTAGCACAGATACGCAGTATTTT
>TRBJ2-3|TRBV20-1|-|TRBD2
CSASLGGVSTDTQYF
TGCAGTGCTAGTCTCGGGGGGGTGAGCACAGATACGCAGTATTTT
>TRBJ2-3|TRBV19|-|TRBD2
CASRGLVPDTQYF
TGTGCCAGTAGGGGACTAGTTCCAGATACGCAGTATTTT
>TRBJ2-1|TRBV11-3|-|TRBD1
CASSATRDRYNEQFF
TGTGCCAGCAGCGCTACCCGGGACAGATACAATGAGCAGTTCTTC
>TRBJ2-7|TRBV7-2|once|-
CASSLGGQSYEQYF
TGTGCCAGCAGCTTAGGGGGGCAGTCCTACGAGCAGTACTTC
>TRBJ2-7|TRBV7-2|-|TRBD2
CASSLAGRGGYEQYF
TGTGCCAGCAGCTTAGCAGGGCGGGGGGGCTACGAGCAGTACTTC
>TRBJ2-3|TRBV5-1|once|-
CASSLQSRTDTQYF
TGCGCCAGCAGCTTACAATCCCGCACAGATACGCAGTATTTT
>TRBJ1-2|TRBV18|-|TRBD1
CASSLGGDQANYGYTF
TGTGCCAGCTCATTAGGGGGCGATCAAGCTAACTATGGCTACACCTTC
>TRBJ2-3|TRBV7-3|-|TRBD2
CASSLTGGPGDTQYF
TGTGCCAGCAGCTTAACGGGAGGGCCCGGAGATACGCAGTATTTT
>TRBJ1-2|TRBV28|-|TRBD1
CASTQSGQGAGGYTF
TGTGCCAGCACCCAATCGGGACAGGGGGCGGGAGGCTACACCTTC
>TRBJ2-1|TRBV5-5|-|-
CASSLDGDSYNEQFF
TGTGCCAGCAGCTTGGACGGGGACTCCTACAATGAGCAGTTCTTC
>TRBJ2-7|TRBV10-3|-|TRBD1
CAISGWDRTKGYEQYF
TGTGCCATCAGTGGATGGGACAGGACAAAGGGGTACGAGCAGTACTTC
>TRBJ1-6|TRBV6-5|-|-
CASSYRQGSPLHF
TGTGCCAGCAGTTACCGGCAGGGGTCACCCCTCCACTTT
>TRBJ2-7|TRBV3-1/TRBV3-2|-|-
CASSQDRGSYEQYF
TGTGCCAGCAGCCAAGATCGAGGAAGCTACGAGCAGTACTTC
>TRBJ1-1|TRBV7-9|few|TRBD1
CASSTFTGAGNTEAFF
TGTGCCAGCAGCACCTTCACAGGGGCTGGGAACACTGAAGCTTTCTTT
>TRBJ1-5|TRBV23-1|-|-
CASNQGQRLNQPQHF
TGCGCCAGCAATCAGGGGCAGAGGCTCAACCAGCCCCAGCATTTT
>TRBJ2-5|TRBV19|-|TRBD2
CASSSLAGGQETQYF
TGTGCCAGTAGCTCACTAGCGGGGGGGCAAGAGACCCAGTACTTC
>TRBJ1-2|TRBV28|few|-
CASKAGGARYGYTF
TGTGCCAGCAAAGCCGGGGGGGCCCGCTATGGCTACACCTTC
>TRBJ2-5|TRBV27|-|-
CASSLSGRETQYF
TGTGCCAGCAGTTTATCGGGGCGAGAGACCCAGTACTTC
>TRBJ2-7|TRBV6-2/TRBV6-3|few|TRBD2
CASSYPGTSGDITYEQYF
TGTGCCAGCAGTTACCCCGGGACTAGCGGGGACATTACCTACGAGCAGTACTTC
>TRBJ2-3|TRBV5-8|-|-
CASTSYTDTQYF
TGTGCCAGCACGTCGTACACAGATACGCAGTATTTT
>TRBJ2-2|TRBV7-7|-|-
CASSLRVGGNTGELFF
TGTGCCAGCAGCTTAAGGGTTGGAGGGAACACCGGGGAGCTGTTTTTT
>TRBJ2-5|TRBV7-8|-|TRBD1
CASSLPRDRGPGRETQYF
TGTGCCAGCAGCTTACCCCGGGACAGGGGGCCGGGGCGAGAGACCCAGTACTTC
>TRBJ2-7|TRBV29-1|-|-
CSVSEDSYEQYF
TGCAGCGTTTCGGAGGACAGCTACGAGCAGTACTTC
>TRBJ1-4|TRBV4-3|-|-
CASSQDLGQPPKLFF
TGCGCCAGCAGCCAAGACCTTGGACAGCCTCCAAAACTGTTTTTT
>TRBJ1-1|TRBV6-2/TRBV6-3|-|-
CASSYAGVTEAFF
TGTGCCAGCAGTTACGCGGGAGTCACTGAAGCTTTCTTT
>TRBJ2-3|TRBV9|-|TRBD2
CASSVGVAGAADTQYF
TGTGCCAGCAGCGTAGGAGTAGCGGGGGCTGCAGATACGCAGTATTTT